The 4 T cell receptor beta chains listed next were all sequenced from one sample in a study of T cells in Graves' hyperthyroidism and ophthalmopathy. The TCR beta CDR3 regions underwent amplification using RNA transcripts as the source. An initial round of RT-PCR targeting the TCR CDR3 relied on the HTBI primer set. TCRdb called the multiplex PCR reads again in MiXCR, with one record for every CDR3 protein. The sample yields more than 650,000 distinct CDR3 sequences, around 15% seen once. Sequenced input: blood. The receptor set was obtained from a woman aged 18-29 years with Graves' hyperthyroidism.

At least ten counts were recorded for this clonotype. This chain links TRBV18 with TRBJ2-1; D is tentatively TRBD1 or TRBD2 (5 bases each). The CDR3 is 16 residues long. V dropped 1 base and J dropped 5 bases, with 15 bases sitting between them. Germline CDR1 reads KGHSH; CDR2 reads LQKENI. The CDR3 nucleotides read TGTGCCAGCTCACCACTCGGGGTCGTGGGGGACAATGAGCAGTTCTTC. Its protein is CASSPLGVVGDNEQFF.

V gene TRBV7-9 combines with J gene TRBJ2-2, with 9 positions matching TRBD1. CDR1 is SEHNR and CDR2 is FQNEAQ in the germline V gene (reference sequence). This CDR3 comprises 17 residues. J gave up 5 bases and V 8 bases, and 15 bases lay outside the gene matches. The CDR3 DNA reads TGTGCCAGCCCCGGGACAGGGATTTCCGCGGGGACCGGGGAGCTGTTTTTT. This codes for CASPGTGISAGTGELFF.

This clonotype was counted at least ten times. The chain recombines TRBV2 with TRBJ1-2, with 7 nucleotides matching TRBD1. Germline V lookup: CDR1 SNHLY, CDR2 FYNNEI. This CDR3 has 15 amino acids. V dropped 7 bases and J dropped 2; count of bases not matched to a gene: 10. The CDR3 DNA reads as TGTGCCAGCAAGTATTTGGCAGGGGGAAACTATGGCTACACCTTC. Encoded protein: CASKYLAGGNYGYTF. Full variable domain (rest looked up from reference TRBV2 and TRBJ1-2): EPEVTQTPSHQVTQMGQEVILRCVPISNHLYFYWYRQILGQKVEFLVSFYNNEISEKSEIFDDQFSVERPDGSNFTLKIRSTKLEDSAMYFCASKYLAGGNYGYTFGSGTRLTVV.

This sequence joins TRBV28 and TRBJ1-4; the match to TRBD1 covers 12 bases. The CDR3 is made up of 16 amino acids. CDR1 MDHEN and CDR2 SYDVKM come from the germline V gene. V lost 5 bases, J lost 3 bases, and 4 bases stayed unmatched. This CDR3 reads CASSTGTGGPNEKLFF. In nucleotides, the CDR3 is TGTGCCAGCAGTACCGGGACAGGGGGCCCTAATGAAAAACTGTTTTTT.